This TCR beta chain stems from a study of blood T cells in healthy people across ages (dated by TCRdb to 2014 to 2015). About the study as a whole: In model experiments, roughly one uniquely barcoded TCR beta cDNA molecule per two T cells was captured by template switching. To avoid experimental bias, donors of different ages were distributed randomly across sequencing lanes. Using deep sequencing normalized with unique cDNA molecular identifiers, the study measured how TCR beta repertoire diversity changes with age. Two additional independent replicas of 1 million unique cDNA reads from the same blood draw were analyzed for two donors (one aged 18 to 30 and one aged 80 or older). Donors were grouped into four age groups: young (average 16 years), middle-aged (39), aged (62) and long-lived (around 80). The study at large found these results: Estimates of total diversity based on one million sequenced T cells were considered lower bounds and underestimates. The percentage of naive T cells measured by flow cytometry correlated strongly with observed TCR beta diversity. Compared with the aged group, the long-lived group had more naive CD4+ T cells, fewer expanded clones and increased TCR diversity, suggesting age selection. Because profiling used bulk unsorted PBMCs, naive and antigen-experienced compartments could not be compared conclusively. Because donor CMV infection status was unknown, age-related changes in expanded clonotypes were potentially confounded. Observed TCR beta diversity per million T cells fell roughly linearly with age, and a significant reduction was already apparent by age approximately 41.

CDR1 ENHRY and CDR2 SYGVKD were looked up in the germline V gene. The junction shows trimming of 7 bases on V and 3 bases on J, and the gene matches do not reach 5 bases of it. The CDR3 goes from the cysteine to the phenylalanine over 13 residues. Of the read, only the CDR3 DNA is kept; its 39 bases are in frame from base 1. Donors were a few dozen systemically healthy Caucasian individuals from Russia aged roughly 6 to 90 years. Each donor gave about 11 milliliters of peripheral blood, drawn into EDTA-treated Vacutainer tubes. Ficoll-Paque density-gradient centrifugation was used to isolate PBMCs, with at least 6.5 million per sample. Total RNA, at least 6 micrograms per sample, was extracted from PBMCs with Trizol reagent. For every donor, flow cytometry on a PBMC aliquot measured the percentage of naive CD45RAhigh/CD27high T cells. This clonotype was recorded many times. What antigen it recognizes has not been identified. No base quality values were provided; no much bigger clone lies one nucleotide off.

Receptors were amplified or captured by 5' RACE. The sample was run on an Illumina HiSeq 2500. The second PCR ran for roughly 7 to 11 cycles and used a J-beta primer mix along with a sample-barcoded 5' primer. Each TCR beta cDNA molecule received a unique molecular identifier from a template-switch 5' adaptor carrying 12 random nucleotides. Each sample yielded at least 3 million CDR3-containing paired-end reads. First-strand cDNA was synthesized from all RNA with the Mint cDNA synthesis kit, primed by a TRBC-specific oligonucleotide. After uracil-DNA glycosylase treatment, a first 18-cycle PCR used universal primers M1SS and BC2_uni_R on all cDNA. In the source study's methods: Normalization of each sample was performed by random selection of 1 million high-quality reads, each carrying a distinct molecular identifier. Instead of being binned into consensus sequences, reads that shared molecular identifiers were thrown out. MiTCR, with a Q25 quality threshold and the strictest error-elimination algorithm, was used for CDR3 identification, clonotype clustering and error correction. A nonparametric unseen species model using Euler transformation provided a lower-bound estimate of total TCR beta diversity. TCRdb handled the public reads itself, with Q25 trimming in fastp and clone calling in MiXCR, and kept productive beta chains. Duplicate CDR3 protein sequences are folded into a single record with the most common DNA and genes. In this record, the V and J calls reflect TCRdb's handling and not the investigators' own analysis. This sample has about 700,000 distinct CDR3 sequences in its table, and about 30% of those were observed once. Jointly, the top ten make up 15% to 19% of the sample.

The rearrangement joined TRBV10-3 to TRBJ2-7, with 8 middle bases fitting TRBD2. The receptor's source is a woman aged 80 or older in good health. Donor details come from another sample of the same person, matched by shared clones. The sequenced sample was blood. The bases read TGTGCCATCACAATAGCGGGATACTACGAGCAGTACTTC. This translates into CAITIAGYYEQYF.